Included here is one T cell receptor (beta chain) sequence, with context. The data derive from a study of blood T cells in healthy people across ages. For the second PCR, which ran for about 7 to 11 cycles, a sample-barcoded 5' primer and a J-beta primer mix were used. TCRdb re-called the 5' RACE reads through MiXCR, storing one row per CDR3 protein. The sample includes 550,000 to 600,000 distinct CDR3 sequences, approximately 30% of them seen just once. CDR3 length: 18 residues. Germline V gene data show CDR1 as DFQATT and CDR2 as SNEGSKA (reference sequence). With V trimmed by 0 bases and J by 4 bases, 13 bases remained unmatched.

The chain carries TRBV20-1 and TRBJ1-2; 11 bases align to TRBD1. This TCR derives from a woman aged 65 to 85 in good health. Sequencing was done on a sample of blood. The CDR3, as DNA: TGCAGTGCTAGAGATGCTGTAGGACAGGGGGCGGGAATCTATGGCTACACCTTC. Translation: CSARDAVGQGAGIYGYTF.